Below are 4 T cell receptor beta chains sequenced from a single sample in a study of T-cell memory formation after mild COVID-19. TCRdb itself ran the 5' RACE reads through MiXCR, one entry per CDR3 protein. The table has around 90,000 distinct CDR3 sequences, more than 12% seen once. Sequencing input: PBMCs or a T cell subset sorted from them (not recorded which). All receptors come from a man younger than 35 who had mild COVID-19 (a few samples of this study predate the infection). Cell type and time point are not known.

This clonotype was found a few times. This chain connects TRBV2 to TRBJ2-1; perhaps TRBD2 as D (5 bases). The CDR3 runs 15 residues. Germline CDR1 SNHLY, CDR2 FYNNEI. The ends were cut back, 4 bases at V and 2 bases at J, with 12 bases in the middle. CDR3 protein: CASSGRERPYNEQFF. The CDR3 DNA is TGTGCCAGCAGTGGCCGTGAGCGGCCCTACAATGAGCAGTTCTTC.

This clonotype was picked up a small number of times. CDR3 nucleotides: TGTGCCAGCAGTTCCTACCGAGCCCGGTTATTAGAGACCCAGTACTTC. This translates into CASSSYRARLLETQYF. The chain links TRBV27 to TRBJ2-5; no clear D. V lost 4 bases to trimming and J lost 4 bases, with 19 bases between them. The CDR3 spans 16 residues. Germline CDR1 and CDR2: MNHEY and SMNVEV (reference sequence).

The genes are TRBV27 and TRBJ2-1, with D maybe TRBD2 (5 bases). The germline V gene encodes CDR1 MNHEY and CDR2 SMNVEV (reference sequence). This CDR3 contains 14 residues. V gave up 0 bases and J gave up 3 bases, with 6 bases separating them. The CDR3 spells CASSLSRGYNEQFF. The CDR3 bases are TGTGCCAGCAGTTTATCACGGGGCTACAATGAGCAGTTCTTC.

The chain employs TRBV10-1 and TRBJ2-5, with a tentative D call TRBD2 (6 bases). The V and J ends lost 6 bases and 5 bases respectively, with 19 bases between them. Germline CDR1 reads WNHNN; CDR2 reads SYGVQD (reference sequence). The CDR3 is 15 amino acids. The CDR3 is CASSAFRDSSETQYF. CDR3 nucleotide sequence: TGCGCCAGCAGCGCTTTCCGGGACTCGTCCGAGACCCAGTACTTC.